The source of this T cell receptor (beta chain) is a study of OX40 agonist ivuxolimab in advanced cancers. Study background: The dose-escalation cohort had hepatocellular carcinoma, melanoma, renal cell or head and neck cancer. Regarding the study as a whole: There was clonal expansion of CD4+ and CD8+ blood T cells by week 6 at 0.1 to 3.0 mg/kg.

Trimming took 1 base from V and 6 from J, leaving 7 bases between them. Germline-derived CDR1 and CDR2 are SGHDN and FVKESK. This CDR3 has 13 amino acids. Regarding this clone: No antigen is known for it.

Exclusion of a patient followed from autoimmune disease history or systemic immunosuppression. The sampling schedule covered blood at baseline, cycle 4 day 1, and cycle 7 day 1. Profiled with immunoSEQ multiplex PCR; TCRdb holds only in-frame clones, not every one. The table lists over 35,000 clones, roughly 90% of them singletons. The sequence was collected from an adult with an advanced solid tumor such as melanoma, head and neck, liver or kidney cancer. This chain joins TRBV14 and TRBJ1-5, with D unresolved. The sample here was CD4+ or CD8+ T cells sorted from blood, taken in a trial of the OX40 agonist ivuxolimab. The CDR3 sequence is CASSQGVSQPQHF. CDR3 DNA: TGTGCCAGCAGCCAAGGGGTTAGTCAGCCCCAGCATTTT.